This entry features one T cell receptor beta chain sequence. This entry belongs to a study of T cell responses to AZD1222 COVID-19 vaccine. Produced via immunoSEQ multiplex PCR; TCRdb's table is partial and in-frame only. This table has around 160,000 clones, about 87% appearing once. The length of the CDR3 is 15 residues. The germline gives CDR1 MGHRA, CDR2 YSYEKL. Trimming left V 5 bases short and J 4 bases short, with 17 bases between. This chain joins TRBV4-1 and TRBJ1-2, with D possibly being TRBD1 (6 bases). The origin of this receptor is an adult in good health. Sequencing used peripheral blood, obtained on day 0 of AZD1222 vaccination. The CDR3 protein is CASSTRGGIVYGYTF. CDR3 DNA sequence: TGCGCCAGCAGCACCCGAGGGGGTATTGTCTATGGCTACACCTTC.